The present T cell receptor beta chain was sequenced within a study of T cells in Graves' hyperthyroidism and ophthalmopathy. Study results and caveats: Expanded thyroid clonotypes (above 0.001) were mostly also found in blood.

There are a few counts of this clonotype. The antigen remains undetermined. The authors deemed Graves' hyperthyroidism stable absent ophthalmopathy progression within 18 months. Diagnosis of hyperthyroidism was new in patients aged 18 to 65, and its duration was under 2 months. TCR beta CDR3 regions were amplified from RNA transcripts. First-round RT-PCR targeting the TCR CDR3 was performed with the HTBI primer set. TCRdb fed the multiplex PCR reads into MiXCR, producing one record per CDR3 protein. The repertoire holds hundreds of thousands of distinct CDR3 sequences, with just over 45% as singletons. This CDR3 contains 16 residues. The germline V gene encodes CDR1 SNHLY and CDR2 FYNNEI. Trimming at V came to 2 bases and at J to 6 bases, leaving 7 bases not matched to a gene.

Sequencing input: peripheral blood or thyroid tissue (not recorded which). The chain recombines TRBV2 with TRBJ2-2, with TRBD1 matching over 9 bases. The sequence was obtained from a woman in her late teens or twenties with Graves' hyperthyroidism. The DNA of the CDR3 is TGTGCCAGCAGTGAACACGGACAGGGGTTTGCCGGGGAGCTGTTTTTT. Protein sequence: CASSEHGQGFAGELFF.